The 22 T cell receptor beta chains listed next were all sequenced from one sample in a study of blood T cell repertoires in COVID-19. Sequencing used immunoSEQ multiplex PCR; TCRdb keeps in-frame clones, though not all of them. The data show 150,000 or so clones, roughly 82% seen once. Sequences were obtained from peripheral blood. These receptors were obtained from a woman in her 70s with acute or convalescent COVID-19.

V usage is TRBV5-1 and J usage is TRBJ1-1, with TRBD1 matching 7 bases. Germline lookup yields CDR1 SGHRS and CDR2 YFSETQ. Trimming took 7 bases from V and 2 from J; bases not matched to a gene: 5. The CDR3 loop spans 13 amino acids. In DNA, the CDR3 is TGCGCCAGCCGCGGACAGGCCAACACTGAAGCTTTCTTT. It yields the protein CASRGQANTEAFF. The complete variable domain, with remaining parts taken from reference TRBV5-1 and TRBJ1-1, reads KAGVTQTPRYLIKTRGQQVTLSCSPISGHRSVSWYQQTPGQGLQFLFEYFSETQRNKGNFPGRFSGRQFSNSRSEMNVSTLELGDSALYLCASRGQANTEAFFGQGTRLTVV.

This clone was observed once. V is TRBV11-2 and J is TRBJ2-3; 7 bases fit TRBD2. Germline V gives CDR1 SGHAT, CDR2 FQNNGV. The CDR3 has 12 residues. V shed 1 base, J shed 14 bases, and the junction held 6 bases outside the gene matches. DNA of the CDR3: TGTGCCAGCAGCTTAGCGCCGGGCGGGAGGTATTTT. Its translation: CASSLAPGGRYF. Combining the CDR3 with reference TRBV11-2 and TRBJ2-3 gives the whole variable domain EAGVAQSPRYKIIEKRQSVAFWCNPISGHATLYWYQQILGQGPKLLIQFQNNGVVDDSQLPKDRFSAERLKGVDSTLKIQPAKLEDSAVYLCASSLAPGGRYFGPGTRLTVL.

This clone has a handful of counts. The gene calls are TRBV30 and TRBJ2-1; possibly TRBD1 for D (5 bases). V was shortened by 1 base and J by 8 bases, with 15 bases between the two germline ends. The V gene's germline CDR1 is GTSNPN and CDR2 SVGIG (reference sequence). The CDR3 has 14 residues. CDR3 in DNA: TGTGCCTGGAGTGCCCTCAGGGTACAGGATGAGCAGTTCTTC. It specifies CAWSALRVQDEQFF.

The chain uses TRBV4-1 and TRBJ1-2, with 9 bases matching TRBD1. The CDR3 contains 18 residues. In germline, CDR1 is MGHRA, CDR2 YSYEKL. The V segment lost 0 bases and the J segment 1 base; nucleotides outside the gene matches: 9. CDR3 in amino acids: CASSQDPAGQGSNYGYTF. The CDR3, as DNA: TGCGCCAGCAGCCAAGACCCGGCCGGACAGGGGAGTAACTATGGCTACACCTTC.

The rearrangement joins TRBV7-9 to TRBJ2-3; TRBD2 matches 8 bases. This CDR3 spans 17 amino acids. Germline lookup yields CDR1 SEHNR and CDR2 FQNEAQ (reference sequence). The V and J ends lost 7 bases and 2 bases, in that order; junction bases with no gene match: 14. The CDR3 DNA reads as TGTGCCAGCAAACGGGGCGGGGGGACCTCGGCCACAGATACGCAGTATTTT. Translated: CASKRGGGTSATDTQYF.

This rearrangement joins TRBV19 to TRBJ1-6; TRBD1 aligns across 8 bases. The CDR3 has 15 residues. Germline V gene sequence: CDR1 LNHDA, CDR2 SQIVND (reference sequence). V was clipped by 7 bases and J by 7 bases; unmatched bases: 9. The CDR3 DNA follows: TGTGCCAGTAACCCGGACAGGGTGGGAAATTCACCCCTCCACTTT. Translation gives CASNPDRVGNSPLHF.

This clone was seen a single time. This chain joins TRBV5-1 and TRBJ2-1; 7 bases are shared with TRBD2. Germline lookup yields CDR1 SGHRS and CDR2 YFSETQ. Trimming took 6 bases from V and 4 from J; bases not matched to a gene: 7. This CDR3 contains 14 residues. The CDR3 DNA reads TGCGCCAGCAACAGACTAGCTGGATACAATGAGCAGTTCTTC. Translated: CASNRLAGYNEQFF.

This clone is a singleton in its sample. The V gene is TRBV5-6, the J gene TRBJ1-1; D is unresolved. V gave up 0 bases and J gave up 12 bases, with 15 bases separating them. The CDR3 has 13 amino acids. Germline V gene sequence: CDR1 SGHDT, CDR2 YYEEEE. The CDR3 region has the DNA TGTGCCAGCAGCTTGGGGCCGGGGAGGGAACCTTTCTTT. Amino acids: CASSLGPGREPFF.

This rearrangement joins TRBV11-2 to TRBJ2-5; D ambiguous. The germline CDR1 and CDR2 sequences are SGHAT and FQNNGV. The CDR3 covers 16 residues. V gave up 1 base and J gave up 8 bases, with 20 bases separating them. This chain's CDR3 is CASSLVPSSPIDTQYF. In DNA, the CDR3 is TGTGCCAGCAGCTTAGTCCCTAGTTCCCCAATAGACACCCAGTACTTC.

DNA for the CDR3: TGTGCCAGCAGCTTCCGGGACATGGGGTTCTTC. Protein: CASSFRDMGFF. The rearrangement links TRBV5-6 to TRBJ2-1; D may be TRBD1 (6 bases). Trimming removed 2 bases from V and 15 bases from J, with 12 bases in between. Looked up from germline, CDR1 is SGHDT and CDR2 is YYEEEE. This CDR3 spans 11 amino acids.

The rearrangement uses TRBV3-1 (or the pseudogene TRBV3-2) and TRBJ2-4; maybe TRBD1 (6 bases). The CDR3 has 14 residues. V was trimmed by 4 bases and J by 7 bases, leaving 14 bases between them. Germline V lookup: CDR1 LGHDT, CDR2 YNNKEL (reference sequence). In nucleotides, the CDR3 is TGTGCCAGCAGCCCCATGACAGGTCGGAACATTCAGTACTTC. This translates into CASSPMTGRNIQYF.

The chain is built from TRBV4-2 and TRBJ2-5; tentative D call: TRBD1 (5 bases). Germline loops: CDR1 LGHNA, CDR2 YNFKEQ. The CDR3 spans 14 residues. Trimming pared 3 bases from V and 2 bases from J, leaving 10 bases between. CDR3 region: CASSQHRNQETQYF. The CDR3 DNA follows: TGTGCCAGCAGCCAGCACAGGAATCAAGAGACCCAGTACTTC.

V and J are TRBV4-3 and TRBJ1-2; TRBD1 agrees at 9 bases. V was clipped by 4 bases and J by 4 bases; unmatched bases: 1. This CDR3 contains 13 residues. The germline gives CDR1 LGHNA, CDR2 YSLEER. CDR3 sequence (DNA): TGCGCCAGCAGCCGGGACAGGGCCTATGGCTACACCTTC. Translation gives CASSRDRAYGYTF.

The chain joins TRBV20-1 to TRBJ1-3; perhaps TRBD1 as D (5 bases). The V end was cut by 5 bases, the J end by 4 bases, with 6 bases between. This CDR3 region has 11 residues. Germline CDR1 DFQATT, CDR2 SNEGSKA (reference sequence). CDR3 sequence reads: CSARQGNTIYF. CDR3 DNA sequence: TGCAGTGCTCGACAGGGAAACACCATATATTTT.

The chain combines TRBV6-5 with TRBJ1-1; no reliable D call. Trimming took 0 bases from V and 3 from J, leaving 8 bases between them. Looked up from germline, CDR1 is MNHEY and CDR2 is SVGAGI. The length of the CDR3 is 14 residues. The chain's CDR3 is CASSYSPQDTEAFF. The DNA of the CDR3 is TGTGCCAGCAGTTACTCCCCCCAGGACACTGAAGCTTTCTTT.

This clone was found once. The chain carries TRBV18 and TRBJ1-1, with TRBD1 as a possible D gene (5 bases). Trimming removed 0 bases at V and 4 bases at J, with 12 bases between. The CDR3 covers 15 residues. Per the germline V gene, CDR1 is KGHSH and CDR2 is LQKENI. CDR3 sequence (DNA): TGTGCCAGCTCACCACCGGGGGGTTCCTCCACTGAAGCTTTCTTT. Translation: CASSPPGGSSTEAFF.

The chain uses TRBV5-1 and TRBJ2-7; 8 nucleotides match TRBD1. V gave up 2 bases and J gave up 7 bases; unmatched junction bases: 5. The CDR3 has 13 residues. Germline V CDR1 and CDR2: SGHRS, YFSETQ. CDR3 in amino acids: CASSFQGAGEQYF. As DNA, the CDR3 is TGCGCCAGCAGCTTTCAGGGGGCGGGTGAGCAGTACTTC.

The J gene is TRBJ2-7, the V gene TRBV30; TRBD1 matches 7 bases. Trimming cost V 2 bases and J 0 bases; bases outside gene matches: 7. This CDR3 has 15 amino acids. Per the germline V gene, CDR1 is GTSNPN and CDR2 is SVGIG (reference sequence). CDR3 protein: CAWSKFRGSSYEQYF. The DNA for the CDR3 is TGTGCCTGGAGTAAGTTCAGGGGGTCCTCCTACGAGCAGTACTTC.

CDR3 in amino acids: CASSPGVNTEAFF. CDR3 nucleotides: TGTGCCAGCAGTCCGGGAGTGAACACTGAAGCTTTCTTT. The gene calls are TRBV6-5 and TRBJ1-1; no definite D call. The CDR3 length is 13 residues. V was pared by 5 bases and J by 0 bases, with 7 bases between. Germline loops: CDR1 MNHEY, CDR2 SVGAGI.

This rearrangement joins TRBV27 to TRBJ1-5; unclear D gene. Germline V CDR1 and CDR2: MNHEY, SMNVEV (reference sequence). The V gene lost 2 bases and the J gene lost 4 bases, with 18 bases spanning the gap. This CDR3 comprises 17 residues. CDR3 residues: CASSLNRREGFNQPQHF. CDR3 in DNA: TGTGCCAGCAGTTTAAATAGGAGGGAAGGGTTTAATCAGCCCCAGCATTTT.

This sequence joins TRBV24-1 and TRBJ1-2; D gene uncertain. CDR3 length: 9 residues. Germline CDR1 KGHDR, CDR2 SFDVKD. V lost 7 bases and J lost 7, with 3 bases in between. CDR3 protein: CATRAGYTF. In DNA, the CDR3 is TGTGCCACCAGGGCTGGCTACACCTTC.

J is TRBJ2-1 and V is TRBV7-2; TRBD2 matches 9 bases. Germline values: CDR1 SGHTA, CDR2 FQGNSA. The CDR3 runs 15 residues. V trimming: 7 bases; J trimming: 7 bases; junction bases outside the gene matches: 11. CDR3 DNA: TGTGCCAGCATGTTTCTAGCGGGGCCCGAGAATGAGCAGTTCTTC. It translates to CASMFLAGPENEQFF.